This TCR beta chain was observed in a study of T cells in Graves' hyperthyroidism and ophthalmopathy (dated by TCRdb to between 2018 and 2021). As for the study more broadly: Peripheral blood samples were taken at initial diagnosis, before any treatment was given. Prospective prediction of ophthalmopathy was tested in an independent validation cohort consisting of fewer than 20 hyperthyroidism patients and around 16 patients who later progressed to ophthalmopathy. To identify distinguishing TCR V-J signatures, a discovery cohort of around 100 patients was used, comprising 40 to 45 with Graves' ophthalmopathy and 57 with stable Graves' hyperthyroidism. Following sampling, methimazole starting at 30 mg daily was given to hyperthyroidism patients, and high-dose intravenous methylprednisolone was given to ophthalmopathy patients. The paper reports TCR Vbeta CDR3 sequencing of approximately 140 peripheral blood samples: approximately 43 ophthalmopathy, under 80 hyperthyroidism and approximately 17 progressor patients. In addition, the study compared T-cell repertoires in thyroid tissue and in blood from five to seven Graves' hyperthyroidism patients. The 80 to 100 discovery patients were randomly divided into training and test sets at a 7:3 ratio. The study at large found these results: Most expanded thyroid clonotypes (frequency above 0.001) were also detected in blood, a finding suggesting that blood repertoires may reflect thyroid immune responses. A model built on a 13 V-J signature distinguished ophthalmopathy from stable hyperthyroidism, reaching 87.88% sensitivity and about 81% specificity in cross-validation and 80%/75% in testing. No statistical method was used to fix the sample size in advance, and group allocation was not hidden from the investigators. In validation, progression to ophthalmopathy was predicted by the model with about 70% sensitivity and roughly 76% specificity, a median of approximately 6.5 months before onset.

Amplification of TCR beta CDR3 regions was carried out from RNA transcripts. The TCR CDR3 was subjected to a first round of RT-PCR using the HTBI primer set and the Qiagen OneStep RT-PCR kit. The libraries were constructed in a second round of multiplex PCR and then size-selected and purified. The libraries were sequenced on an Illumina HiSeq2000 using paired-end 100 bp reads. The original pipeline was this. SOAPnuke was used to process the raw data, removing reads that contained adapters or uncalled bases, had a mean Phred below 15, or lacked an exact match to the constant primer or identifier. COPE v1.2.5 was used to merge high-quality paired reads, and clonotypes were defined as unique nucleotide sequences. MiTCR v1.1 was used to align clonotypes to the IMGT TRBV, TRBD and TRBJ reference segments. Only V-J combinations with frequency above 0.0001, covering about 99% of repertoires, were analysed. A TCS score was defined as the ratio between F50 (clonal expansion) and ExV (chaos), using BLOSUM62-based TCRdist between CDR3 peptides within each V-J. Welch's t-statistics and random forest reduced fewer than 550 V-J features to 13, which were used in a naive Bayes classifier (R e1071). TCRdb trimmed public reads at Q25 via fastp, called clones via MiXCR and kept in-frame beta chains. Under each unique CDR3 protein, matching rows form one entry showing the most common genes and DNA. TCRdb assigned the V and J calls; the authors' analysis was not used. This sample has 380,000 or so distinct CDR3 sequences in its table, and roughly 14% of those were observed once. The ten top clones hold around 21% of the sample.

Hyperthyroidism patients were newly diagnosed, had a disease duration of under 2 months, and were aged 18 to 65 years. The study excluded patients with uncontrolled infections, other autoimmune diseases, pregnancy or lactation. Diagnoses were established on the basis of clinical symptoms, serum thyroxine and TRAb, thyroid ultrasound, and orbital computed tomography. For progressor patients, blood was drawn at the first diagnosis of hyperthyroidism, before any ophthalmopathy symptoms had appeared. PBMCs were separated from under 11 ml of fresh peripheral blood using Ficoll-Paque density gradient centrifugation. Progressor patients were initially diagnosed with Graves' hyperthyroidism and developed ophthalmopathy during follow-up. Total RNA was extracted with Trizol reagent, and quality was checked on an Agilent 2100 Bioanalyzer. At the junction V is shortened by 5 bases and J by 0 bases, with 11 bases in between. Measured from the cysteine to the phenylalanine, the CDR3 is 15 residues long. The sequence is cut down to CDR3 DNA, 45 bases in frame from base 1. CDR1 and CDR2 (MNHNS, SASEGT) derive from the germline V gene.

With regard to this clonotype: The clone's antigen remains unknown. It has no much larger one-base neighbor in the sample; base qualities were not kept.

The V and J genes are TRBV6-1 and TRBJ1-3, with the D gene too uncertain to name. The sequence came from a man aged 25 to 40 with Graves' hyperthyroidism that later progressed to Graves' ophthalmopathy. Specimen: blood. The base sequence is TGTGCCAGCAGTCGCCTAGGGATCTCTGGAAACACCATATATTTT. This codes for CASSRLGISGNTIYF.